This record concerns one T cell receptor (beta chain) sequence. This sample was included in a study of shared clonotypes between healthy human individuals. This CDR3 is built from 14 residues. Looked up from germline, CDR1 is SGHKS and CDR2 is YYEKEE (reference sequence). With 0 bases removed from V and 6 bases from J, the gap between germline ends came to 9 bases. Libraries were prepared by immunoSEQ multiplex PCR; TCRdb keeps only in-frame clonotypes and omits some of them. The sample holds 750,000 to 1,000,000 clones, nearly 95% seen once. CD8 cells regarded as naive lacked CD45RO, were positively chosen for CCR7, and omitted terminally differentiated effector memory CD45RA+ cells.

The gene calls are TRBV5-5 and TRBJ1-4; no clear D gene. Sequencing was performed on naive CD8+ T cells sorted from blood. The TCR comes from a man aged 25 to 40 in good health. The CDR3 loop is CASSLGENHEKLFF. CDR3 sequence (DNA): TGTGCCAGCAGCTTGGGGGAGAACCATGAAAAACTGTTTTTT.